Presented here are 30 T cell receptor beta chains from one specimen sequenced in a study of blood T cells in healthy people across ages. PCR was performed a second time for about 6 to 12 cycles using a sample-barcoded 5' primer and a J-beta primer mix. TCRdb reprocessed the 5' RACE reads with MiXCR, giving one entry per CDR3 protein. The sample lists 900,000 to 950,000 distinct CDR3 sequences, under 35% occurring once. These same records also appear under a second study, on T cells of mothers and their children.

The material sequenced was blood. These receptors all come from a woman aged 40 to 50 in good health.

This clonotype was seen more than once but under ten times. The chain joins TRBV9 to TRBJ1-2; possibly TRBD1 for D (6 bases). The CDR3 runs 13 residues. The V and J ends lost 0 bases and 7 bases respectively, with 10 bases between them. Looked up from germline, CDR1 is SGDLS and CDR2 is YYNGEE. CDR3 loop: CASSVGTDVGYTF. The DNA for the CDR3 is TGTGCCAGCAGCGTAGGGACAGATGTTGGCTACACCTTC.

The rearrangement links TRBV7-8 to TRBJ2-5; 10 nucleotides agree with TRBD2. After removal of 10 bases from V and 13 bases from J, the junction contained 12 bases not matched to a gene. Germline values: CDR1 SGHVS, CDR2 FQNEAQ. CDR3 size: 12 residues. In DNA, the CDR3 is TGTGCCACCGGACTAGCGGCCTACGAGCTGTACTTC. The encoded protein is CATGLAAYELYF.

The gene calls are TRBV14 and TRBJ1-2; D uncertain. The CDR3 contains 14 residues. CDR1 and CDR2 from the germline V gene are SGHDN and FVKESK. The V end was cut by 4 bases, the J end by 1 base, with 10 bases between. Written as DNA, the CDR3 is TGTGCCAGCAGCCGGCGGGGTTATAACTATGGCTACACCTTC. It specifies CASSRRGYNYGYTF.

This clonotype turned up a few times. The CDR3 coding sequence is TGTGCCAGCAGCCGACAGTCAACTAATGAAAAACTGTTTTTT. As protein: CASSRQSTNEKLFF. This chain uses TRBV7-2 with TRBJ1-4; D is perhaps TRBD1 (5 bases). V was pared by 5 bases and J by 0 bases, with 7 bases between. From germline, CDR1 is SGHTA and CDR2 FQGNSA. The CDR3 runs to 14 residues. Combining the CDR3 with reference TRBV7-2 and TRBJ1-4 gives the whole variable domain GAGVSQSPSNKVTEKGKDVELRCDPISGHTALYWYRQSLGQGLEFLIYFQGNSAPDKSGLPSDRFSAERTGGSVSTLTIQRTQQEDSAVYLCASSRQSTNEKLFFGSGTQLSVL.

This clonotype appeared a few times. The chain links TRBV5-1 to TRBJ2-5; D is ambiguous. Trimming cost V 1 base and J 5 bases, with 9 bases left between them. The germline CDR1 and CDR2 sequences are SGHRS and YFSETQ. The CDR3 spans 13 residues. The CDR3 DNA is TGCGCCAGCAGCTTGCTGGTTGGGGAGACCCAGTACTTC. Its translation: CASSLLVGETQYF.

For this clonotype: With a much larger clone just one base away, this may be a read error. The CDR3 sequence: CASSLDRARYEQFF. For the CDR3, the DNA is TGTGCCAGCAGCTTAGACAGGGCCAGGTACGAGCAGTTCTTC. This sequence joins TRBV7-6 and TRBJ2-1, with D perhaps TRBD1 (6 bases). The CDR3 is 14 amino acids. The V gene's germline CDR1 is SGHVS and CDR2 FNYEAQ. V dropped 1 base and J dropped 10 bases, with 14 bases sitting between them.

In the case of this clonotype: A much bigger clone sits one base away, suggesting this may be a read error. The CDR3 loop is CASSLWPGYEQYF. CDR3 DNA: TGTGCCAGCAGCTTATGGCCGGGCTACGAGCAGTACTTC. The rearrangement joins TRBV7-9 to TRBJ2-7; D unclear. Germline CDR1 is SEHNR and CDR2 is FQNEAQ (reference sequence). V was shortened by 2 bases and J by 3 bases, with 8 bases between the two germline ends. The CDR3 loop spans 13 amino acids. Full variable domain (remainder filled in from reference TRBV7-9 and TRBJ2-7): DTGVSQNPRHKITKRGQNVTFRCDPISEHNRLYWYRQTLGQGPEFLTYFQNEAQLEKSRLLSDRFSAERPKGSFSTLEIQRTEQGDSAMYLCASSLWPGYEQYFGPGTRLTVT.

This clonotype has a handful of counts. V gene TRBV5-4 combines with J gene TRBJ1-1; no definite D call. CDR1 and CDR2 from the germline V gene are SGHNT and YYREEE (reference sequence). V lost 0 bases to trimming and J lost 2 bases, with 11 bases between them. This CDR3 is built from 15 residues. The CDR3 nucleotides read TGTGCCAGCAGCTTGGGACACAATACCAACACTGAAGCTTTCTTT. Translation gives CASSLGHNTNTEAFF.

Regarding this clonotype: Since a much larger clone is just one base distant, this may be a read error. The conserved closing phenylalanine or tryptophan is absent in this CDR3, likely reflecting a read error. V is TRBV20-1 and J is TRBJ2-4; no clear D. The DNA matches TRBJ2-7 better at its end, which makes the J call doubtful. Germline values: CDR1 DFQATT, CDR2 SNEGSKA (reference sequence). The CDR3 runs to 14 residues. CDR3 sequence (DNA): TGCAGTGCTAGAGAGGATCACATAGCCAACGAGCAGTACTTA. Amino acids: CSAREDHIANEQYL.

This clonotype was recorded a few times. The rearrangement joins TRBV14 to TRBJ2-7; 7 bases agree with TRBD1. The germline V gene has CDR1 SGHDN and CDR2 FVKESK. The ends lost 4 bases at V and 6 bases at J; junction bases unmatched: 3. The CDR3 contains 12 residues. The DNA of the CDR3 is TGTGCCAGCAGCCTTGACAGGGCCGAGCAGTACTTC. This encodes CASSLDRAEQYF.

Details on this clonotype: One base away lies a much larger clone, so this may be a sequencing read error. The chain joins TRBV4-1 to TRBJ2-1; D might be TRBD1 (5 bases). The CDR3 consists of 16 residues. Germline values: CDR1 MGHRA, CDR2 YSYEKL. The CDR3, as DNA: TGCGCCAGCAGTAGCCCTCAGGGTTTCTCCTGCAATGAGCAGTTCTTC. Its translation: CASSSPQGFSCNEQFF.

The V and J genes are TRBV7-2 and TRBJ2-1; possible D gene TRBD1, 6 bases. CDR3 length equals 17 residues. The germline V gene has CDR1 SGHTA and CDR2 FQGNSA. V was shortened by 2 bases and J by 0 bases, with 14 bases between the two germline ends. For the CDR3, the DNA is TGTGCCAGCAGCTTACCCCTTACAGGGAGCTCCTACAATGAGCAGTTCTTC. Its translation: CASSLPLTGSSYNEQFF.

The chain has TRBV7-9 and TRBJ1-2, with TRBD1 identical over 10 bases. This CDR3 is built from 16 residues. Per the germline V gene, CDR1 is SEHNR and CDR2 is FQNEAQ (reference sequence). V lost 1 base to trimming and J lost 6 bases; unmatched junction nucleotides: 8. CDR3 region: CASSLGVDRGSDGYTF. CDR3 sequence (DNA): TGTGCCAGCAGCTTAGGAGTGGACAGGGGGAGCGATGGCTACACCTTC.

The chain recombines TRBV5-6 with TRBJ2-1; possible D gene TRBD1, 6 bases. The J call may be mistaken, given a closer DNA end match to TRBJ2-7. This CDR3 is 21 amino acids long. Germline values: CDR1 SGHDT, CDR2 YYEEEE. The CDR3 reads CASSLGPVRLVGAIFYNEQYF. Written as DNA, the CDR3 is TGTGCCAGCAGCTTGGGCCCGGTTAGACTCGTGGGGGCCATCTTCTACAATGAGCAGTACTTC.

For this clonotype: The germline gene is not matched at one end of the junction; a read error may be the cause. This chain joins TRBV7-7 and TRBJ1-4, with unresolved D. The V gene's germline CDR1 is SSHAT and CDR2 FNYEAQ (reference sequence). The CDR3 length is 14 residues. The CDR3 DNA reads as TGTGCTAGCAGCTTCTTCCCGCATGGTGAAAAACTGTTTTTT. It encodes CASSFFPHGEKLFF.

The sample holds many counts of this clonotype. V usage is TRBV20-1 and J usage is TRBJ1-5, with TRBD1 matching 10 bases. The CDR3 has 15 amino acids. The V gene's germline CDR1 is DFQATT and CDR2 SNEGSKA (reference sequence). Trimming took 0 bases from V and 4 from J; bases not matched to a gene: 3. In DNA, the CDR3 is TGCAGTGCTAGAGAACCGGGACAGGGGAATCAGCCCCAGCATTTT. This codes for CSAREPGQGNQPQHF.

The rearrangement uses TRBV7-3 and TRBJ2-5; D uncertain. Germline V CDR1 and CDR2: SGHTA, FQGTGA. V was shortened by 5 bases and J by 6 bases, with 16 bases between the two germline ends. The CDR3 extends over 14 amino acids. The CDR3 DNA sequence: TGTGCCAGCAGCCCTAGTAGGCTGTTGAAGACCCAGTACTTC. Its translation is CASSPSRLLKTQYF.

This clonotype came up a few times. The chain is built from TRBV20-1 and TRBJ2-1; TRBD2 aligns across 9 bases. Trimming removed 4 bases from V and 7 bases from J; junction bases left unmatched: 11. The CDR3 extends over 15 amino acids. Germline V gene lookup returns CDR1 DFQATT and CDR2 SNEGSKA (reference sequence). The CDR3 nucleotides are TGCAGTGCTAAGATGAGGAGCGGGGGGACGAATGAGCAGTTCTTC. Protein: CSAKMRSGGTNEQFF.

On this clonotype itself: Being one base from a much bigger clone, this may be a read error. The conserved closing phenylalanine or tryptophan is absent in this CDR3, likely reflecting a read error. This chain joins TRBV7-7 and TRBJ2-5, with 9 nucleotides matching TRBD1. The length of the CDR3 is 14 residues. In germline, CDR1 is SSHAT, CDR2 FNYEAQ (reference sequence). CDR3 loop: CASSSGTGPETQYV. The CDR3, as DNA: TGTGCTAGCAGCTCCGGGACAGGGCCCGAGACCCAGTACGTC.

A note on this clonotype: The junction differs from germline at one of its ends, possibly a read error. The chain joins TRBV7-2 to TRBJ2-2; 13 bases agree with TRBD2. This CDR3 is 18 amino acids long. Germline CDR1 reads SGHTA; CDR2 reads FQGNSA. The CDR3: CAGSPRGLAGPFGGELFF. The DNA for the CDR3 is TGTGCCGGCAGCCCACGGGGACTAGCGGGGCCATTCGGCGGGGAGCTGTTTTTT.

Notes on this clonotype: An end of the junction does not agree with germline; a read error may underlie this. The rearrangement uses TRBV9 and TRBJ2-2; D possibly uses TRBD1 or TRBD2 (6 bases each). Germline assignment: CDR1 SGDLS and CDR2 YYNGEE. The length of the CDR3 is 15 residues. The CDR3: CASSVHRANTGGLFF. CDR3 sequence (DNA): TGTGCCAGCAGCGTACACAGGGCCAACACCGGGGGGCTGTTTTTT.

V is TRBV12-3 or TRBV12-4 and J is TRBJ2-7, with D maybe TRBD2 (7 bases). The CDR3 length is 17 residues. Trimming removed 3 bases at V and 4 bases at J, with 22 bases between. This chain's CDR3 is CASSFASGGGKAYEQYF. The CDR3 DNA reads as TGTGCCAGCAGTTTTGCTAGCGGAGGGGGGAAGGCGTACGAGCAGTACTTC.

This clonotype showed up many times. This chain links TRBV20-1 with TRBJ2-4, with a possible D match to TRBD2 (6 bases). V shed 0 bases and J shed 2 bases, with 14 bases lying between them. The CDR3 is 16 amino acids. Germline lookup yields CDR1 DFQATT and CDR2 SNEGSKA (reference sequence). CDR3 amino acids: CSARDPSGRTKNIQYF. The CDR3 DNA reads as TGCAGTGCTAGAGATCCGTCAGGGAGGACCAAAAACATTCAGTACTTC.

This clonotype has just a few counts. V gene TRBV25-1 combines with J gene TRBJ2-2, with D hard to call. The CDR3 is made up of 14 amino acids. V was cut by 3 bases and J by 2 bases, with 7 bases left in between. Germline lookup yields CDR1 MGHDK and CDR2 SYGVNS. The CDR3 DNA reads TGTGCCAGCAGTGACTGGACCAACACCGGGGAGCTGTTTTTT. The encoded protein is CASSDWTNTGELFF.

This clonotype was detected only a few times. The chain joins TRBV29-1 to TRBJ1-2; 8 bases are a match to TRBD1. CDR3 length: 12 amino acids. The trim removed 7 bases at V and 8 bases at J, leaving 9 bases unmatched. Germline values: CDR1 SQVTM, CDR2 ANQGSEA. CDR3 sequence (DNA): TGCAGCGCTTGGGGGACAGGTTCCGGCTACACCTTC. This translates into CSAWGTGSGYTF.

Details on this clonotype: With a much larger clone just one base away, this may be a read error. The rearrangement links TRBV7-9 to TRBJ2-5, with 8 nucleotides matching TRBD1. V was pared by 11 bases and J by 1 base, with 12 bases of the junction left unmatched. This CDR3 contains 15 residues. Germline CDR1 is SEHNR and CDR2 is FQNEAQ (reference sequence). CDR3 amino acids: CAGITQGASQETQYF. CDR3 coding DNA: TGTGCCGGCATCACCCAGGGGGCGTCCCAAGAGACCCAGTACTTC.

The V call is TRBV5-1, the J call TRBJ1-4; D perhaps matches TRBD1 (5 bases). This CDR3 is built from 14 residues. CDR1 is SGHRS, CDR2 YFSETQ, per germline. The ends were cut back, 1 base at V and 8 bases at J, with 12 bases in the middle. CDR3 in DNA: TGCGCCAGCAGCTTGAGGGACCGGAGCGAAAAACTGTTTTTT. Protein: CASSLRDRSEKLFF.

The chain uses TRBV7-2 and TRBJ2-7, with 7 bases identical to TRBD2. Trimming cost V 7 bases and J 3 bases; bases outside gene matches: 3. Germline-derived CDR1 and CDR2 are SGHTA and FQGNSA. This CDR3 is built from 12 residues. The CDR3: CASTGGFYEQYF. The CDR3, as DNA: TGTGCCAGCACCGGGGGGTTCTACGAGCAGTACTTC. Combining the CDR3 with reference TRBV7-2 and TRBJ2-7 gives the whole variable domain GAGVSQSPSNKVTEKGKDVELRCDPISGHTALYWYRQSLGQGLEFLIYFQGNSAPDKSGLPSDRFSAERTGGSVSTLTIQRTQQEDSAVYLCASTGGFYEQYFGPGTRLTVT.

The chain carries TRBV7-2 and TRBJ2-1; D tentatively fits TRBD1 or TRBD2 (5 bases each). TRBJ2-7 explains the end of the DNA better; the J call may be wrong. The CDR3 extends over 15 amino acids. Germline CDR1 is SGHTA and CDR2 is FQGNSA. The CDR3 is CASRWDPAEYNEQYF. The CDR3 DNA is TGTGCCAGCCGCTGGGACCCCGCGGAATACAATGAGCAGTACTTC.

The chain couples TRBV27 to TRBJ1-2; D call uncertain. The germline V gene encodes CDR1 MNHEY and CDR2 SMNVEV (reference sequence). Trimming left V 6 bases short and J 2 bases short, with 10 bases between. The CDR3 contains 13 residues. CDR3 protein: CASSPNLNYGYTF. CDR3 in DNA: TGTGCCAGCAGCCCGAATTTAAACTATGGCTACACCTTC.